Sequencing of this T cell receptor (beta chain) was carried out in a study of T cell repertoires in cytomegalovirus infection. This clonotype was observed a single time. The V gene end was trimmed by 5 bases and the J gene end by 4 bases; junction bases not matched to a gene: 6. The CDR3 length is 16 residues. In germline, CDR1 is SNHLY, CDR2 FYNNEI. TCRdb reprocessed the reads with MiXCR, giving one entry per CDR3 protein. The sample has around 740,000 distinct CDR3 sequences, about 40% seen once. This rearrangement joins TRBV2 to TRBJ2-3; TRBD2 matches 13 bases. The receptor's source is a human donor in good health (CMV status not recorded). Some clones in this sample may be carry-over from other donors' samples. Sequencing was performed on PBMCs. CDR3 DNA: TGTGCCAGCAGTCCCCTGGGACTAGCGGGGTCAGATACGCAGTATTTT. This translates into CASSPLGLAGSDTQYF.